This T cell receptor beta chain was identified during a study of PD-1 blockade in classical Hodgkin lymphoma. As regards this clone: The antigen is undetermined.

Every patient experienced relapse after autologous stem cell transplantation, and brentuximab vedotin exposure varied. When best responses were assessed, they were complete response, partial response or progressive disease. Overall study results and limits: CD4+ but not CD8+ TCR diversity rose significantly by C4D1.

Produced via immunoSEQ multiplex PCR; TCRdb's table is partial and in-frame only. The profile shows roughly 140,000 clones, 78% of them singletons. The material sequenced was peripheral blood mononuclear cells (PBMCs), taken before the second cycle of nivolumab. This clonotype was obtained from a human donor with classical Hodgkin lymphoma.

The CDR3 region has the DNA TGTGCCAGCAGTTACTCCCGGGGCTACAATGAGCAGTTCTTC. The encoded protein is CASSYSRGYNEQFF. This sequence joins TRBV6-5 and TRBJ2-1, with D possibly TRBD2 on 5 matching bases. This CDR3 contains 14 residues. CDR1 is MNHEY and CDR2 is SVGAGI in the germline V gene. V lost 0 bases to trimming and J lost 3 bases, with 6 bases between them.